One TCR beta chain is described in this entry. Its cognate antigen is unknown. Germline V gives CDR1 LGHNA, CDR2 YNFKEQ. The CDR3 is 17 amino acids. The PCR contained 60 Vbeta and 13 Jbeta primers. Data came from immunoSEQ multiplex PCR; TCRdb stores just in-frame clones and leaves some out. The repertoire has about 41,000 clones, over 75% of them found once; the top ten carry roughly 2.5%. The record originates from a study of cytomegalovirus exposure and HLA in healthy donors. Regarding the study as a whole: About 150 TCR beta chains were listed as cytomegalovirus-associated.

Nominal health characterized the donors when sampled, though unrecorded immune exposures were likely. The chain combines TRBV4-2 with TRBJ2-5, with D perhaps matching TRBD2 (6 bases). The J call may be in error: the DNA end matches TRBJ2-7 better. The source is a man over 45 in good health and CMV-seronegative. Input material: PBMCs. The CDR3, as DNA: TGTGCCAGCAGCCAAGAGGGCGGGGCTAGCAGCACCTACGAGCAGTACTTC. This encodes CASSQEGGASSTYEQYF.